Presented here are 10 T cell receptor beta chains from one specimen sequenced in a study of CD8+ T cells in alopecia areata. Reverse transcribed after extraction, RNA yielded cDNA as the sequencing template. Produced via immunoSEQ multiplex PCR; TCRdb's table is partial and in-frame only. The repertoire holds 200,000 to 250,000 clones, with 57% as singletons. Sequences were derived from CD4+ T cells sorted from blood, sampled at week 0. All receptors derive from a human donor with alopecia areata.

The chain couples TRBV4-1 to TRBJ2-3; the match to TRBD2 covers 14 bases. Trimming cost V 5 bases and J 2 bases; bases outside gene matches: 12. The germline gives CDR1 MGHRA, CDR2 YSYEKL. This CDR3 has 19 residues. In nucleotides, the CDR3 is TGCGCCAGCAGCTGGCGGAGGACGGGACTAGCGGGAGACACAGATACGCAGTATTTT. It translates to CASSWRRTGLAGDTDTQYF.

This clone was observed a single time. The chain carries TRBV30 and TRBJ2-1; D tentatively reads TRBD1 or TRBD2 (5 bases each). The CDR3 totals 15 residues. Germline V gene lookup returns CDR1 GTSNPN and CDR2 SVGIG (reference sequence). Trimming shortened V by 2 bases and J by 0 bases, and 11 bases separated the two germline ends. Here the CDR3 DNA reads TGTGCCTGGAGTCCACCAGGGAGCTCCTACAATGAGCAGTTCTTC. This translates into CAWSPPGSSYNEQFF.

J is TRBJ1-3 and V is TRBV5-4; tentative D call: TRBD1 (5 bases). The germline V and J ends were trimmed by 3 bases and 1 base, with 14 bases remaining between them. The germline V gene has CDR1 SGHNT and CDR2 YYREEE (reference sequence). The CDR3 spans 16 residues. The CDR3 loop reads CASSSEPQGSGNTIYF. In DNA, the CDR3 is TGTGCCAGCAGCTCGGAACCTCAGGGTTCTGGAAACACCATATATTTT.

The gene calls are TRBV30 and TRBJ1-3; D is undetermined. Germline V lookup: CDR1 GTSNPN, CDR2 SVGIG (reference sequence). The CDR3 has 13 residues. The V gene lost 0 bases and the J gene lost 6 bases, with 9 bases spanning the gap. The CDR3 loop is CAWSVARQNTIYF. The CDR3 DNA reads as TGTGCCTGGAGTGTCGCCAGACAAAACACCATATATTTT.

J is TRBJ2-7 and V is TRBV4-1; 7 bases are shared with TRBD2. Germline CDR1 reads MGHRA; CDR2 reads YSYEKL. The CDR3 loop spans 17 amino acids. After removal of 2 bases from V and 2 bases from J, the junction contained 12 bases not matched to a gene. DNA for the CDR3: TGCGCCAGCAGCCAAAAGTCCCGGGCTAGCGGACCCTACGAGCAGTACTTC. Translated, it gives CASSQKSRASGPYEQYF.

The chain carries TRBV20-1 and TRBJ1-2; D not resolved. This CDR3 spans 11 amino acids. Germline-derived CDR1 and CDR2 are DFQATT and SNEGSKA (reference sequence). The V end lost 3 bases, the J end lost 8 bases, and 10 bases lay between the germline ends. CDR3 sequence reads: CSARVMGGYTF. The CDR3 bases are TGCAGTGCTAGGGTCATGGGAGGCTACACCTTC.

In DNA, the CDR3 is TGTGCCAGCTCACCTGTCGACAGCGTCGCCGGCTACACCTTC. Residues: CASSPVDSVAGYTF. The chain combines TRBV18 with TRBJ1-2, with D possibly matching TRBD1 (5 bases). Germline V gene lookup returns CDR1 KGHSH and CDR2 LQKENI. Trimming stripped 3 bases from V and 8 bases from J, with 16 bases between. CDR3 length: 14 amino acids.

CDR3 amino acids: CSAKQGSLSTDTQYF. CDR3 DNA: TGCAGCGCCAAACAGGGGTCTCTTAGCACAGATACGCAGTATTTT. This chain joins TRBV29-1 and TRBJ2-3; TRBD1 matches 7 bases. Germline lookup yields CDR1 SQVTM and CDR2 ANQGSEA. This CDR3 has 15 residues. V gave up 7 bases and J gave up 0 bases; unmatched junction bases: 10.

The table lists this clone with a few counts. The rearrangement joins TRBV6-5 to TRBJ1-5; D unresolved. The CDR3 extends over 13 amino acids. Germline assignment: CDR1 MNHEY and CDR2 SVGAGI. Between the trimmed V and J ends, which lost 5 bases and 4 bases, there was a span of 9 bases. The CDR3 sequence: CASSETENQPQHF. The CDR3, as DNA: TGTGCCAGCAGTGAAACAGAGAATCAGCCCCAGCATTTT.

V and J are TRBV27 and TRBJ2-5, with TRBD1 identical over 7 bases. Trimming took 2 bases from V and 2 from J; bases not matched to a gene: 5. Germline V gene data show CDR1 as MNHEY and CDR2 as SMNVEV (reference sequence). The CDR3 length is 15 residues. The CDR3 protein is CASSLADRSQETQYF. DNA of the CDR3: TGTGCCAGCAGTTTAGCGGACAGGTCACAAGAGACCCAGTACTTC.